A single sample is the source of the 9 T cell receptor beta chains below, sequenced in a study of T-cell reconstitution after alpha-beta-depleted transplantation in children. Unique molecular identifiers featured in how the TCRbeta library was prepared. TCRdb itself ran the PCR reads through MiXCR, one entry per CDR3 protein. Found here are about 250,000 distinct CDR3 sequences, 20% to 30% of them singletons; the top ten hold 4.8%. The sample consisted of PBMCs, mostly from graft donor cells, taken 360 days after TCRalphabeta/CD19-depleted stem cell transplant. These receptors were taken from a female patient aged 2 to 10 who had a stem cell transplant for congenital amegakaryocytic thrombocytopenia, so the T cells may come from the graft donor.

The sample holds a few counts of this clonotype. The chain employs TRBV5-1 and TRBJ2-3; no firm D call. CDR1 SGHRS and CDR2 YFSETQ come from the germline V gene. The CDR3 totals 13 residues. V lost 4 bases and J lost 11, with 17 bases in between. The CDR3: CASSATLALRQYF. Written as DNA, the CDR3 is TGCGCCAGCAGCGCGACCCTCGCGCTGAGGCAGTATTTT.

This chain uses TRBV5-1 with TRBJ1-1; 8 nucleotides agree with TRBD1. Per the germline V gene, CDR1 is SGHRS and CDR2 is YFSETQ. The CDR3 contains 16 residues. Trimming removed 1 base from V and 1 base from J; junction bases left unmatched: 6. CDR3 sequence (DNA): TGCGCCAGCAGCTTGACATGGACAGGGAAGAACACTGAAGCTTTCTTT. This sequence encodes CASSLTWTGKNTEAFF.

This clonotype was found a few times. J is TRBJ2-1 and V is TRBV24-1; perhaps TRBD2 as D (6 bases). From germline, CDR1 is KGHDR and CDR2 SFDVKD. There are 16 residues in the CDR3. V lost 6 bases to trimming and J lost 7 bases, with 21 bases between them. The CDR3 coding sequence is TGTGCCACCAGTTCGAGTAAGGGAGGTTTAAAGAATGAGCAGTTCTTC. Translation gives CATSSSKGGLKNEQFF.

This chain uses TRBV20-1 with TRBJ2-7; possible D gene TRBD1, 6 bases. This CDR3 contains 18 residues. Germline V gives CDR1 DFQATT, CDR2 SNEGSKA (reference sequence). V was shortened by 1 base and J by 2 bases, with 24 bases between the two germline ends. The DNA of the CDR3 is TGCAGTGCTAGAGCCCTTAAGGACAGAAGGAGGCTAACCTACGAGCAGTACTTC. Amino acids: CSARALKDRRRLTYEQYF.

In this sample, this clonotype turned up a few times. V and J are TRBV10-3 and TRBJ2-1; 10 nucleotides agree with TRBD1. Germline V lookup: CDR1 ENHRY, CDR2 SYGVKD. The CDR3 extends over 13 amino acids. Losses at the gene ends were 6 bases for V and 8 bases for J; bases not matched to a gene: 4. Here the CDR3 reads CAISRDRGYEQFF. The CDR3 nucleotides are TGTGCCATCAGCCGGGACAGGGGATATGAGCAGTTCTTC.

The V and J genes are TRBV6-5 and TRBJ1-2; 8 bases are a match to TRBD1. After removal of 3 bases from V and 4 bases from J, the junction contained 7 bases not matched to a gene. The CDR3 covers 15 residues. Per the germline V gene, CDR1 is MNHEY and CDR2 is SVGAGI. The CDR3 loop reads CASSYTAGGSYGYTF. The CDR3 DNA reads TGTGCCAGCAGTTATACGGCAGGGGGCAGCTATGGCTACACCTTC.

This clonotype was seen repeatedly, ten times or more. The chain joins TRBV11-2 to TRBJ2-3; D gene unclear. Per the germline V gene, CDR1 is SGHAT and CDR2 is FQNNGV. V was trimmed by 2 bases and J by 0 bases, leaving 9 bases between them. This CDR3 contains 15 residues. This CDR3 reads CASSLLPLSTDTQYF. CDR3 nucleotides: TGTGCCAGCAGCTTACTTCCCTTAAGCACAGATACGCAGTATTTT.

The chain has TRBV5-1 and TRBJ2-7; D may be TRBD2 (6 bases). The V gene's germline CDR1 is SGHRS and CDR2 YFSETQ. CDR3 length: 14 amino acids. The ends were cut back, 6 bases at V and 3 bases at J, with 16 bases in the middle. CDR3 amino acids: CASNSGVGIYEQYF. As DNA, the CDR3 is TGCGCCAGCAATTCGGGGGTTGGTATCTACGAGCAGTACTTC.

This chain uses TRBV10-3 with TRBJ2-1, with D perhaps TRBD2 (5 bases). Per germline, CDR1 ENHRY and CDR2 SYGVKD. V was clipped by 10 bases and J by 0 bases, with 16 bases between them. The CDR3 spans 15 residues. The CDR3 spells CATRFMTNSYNEQFF. For the CDR3, the DNA is TGTGCCACTCGTTTTATGACTAACTCCTACAATGAGCAGTTCTTC.